The clone carrying this T cell receptor beta chain showed up just once. The data stem from a study of cytomegalovirus exposure and HLA in healthy donors. 13 Jbeta primers and 60 Vbeta primers were used for the PCR. Clones were sequenced by immunoSEQ multiplex PCR, and TCRdb holds only the in-frame ones, with some missing. The sample gives 150,000 to 200,000 clones, around 75% of which show up once; approximately 2% is in the top ten. V was pared by 0 bases and J by 2 bases, with 4 bases of the junction left unmatched. Germline V gene data show CDR1 as MGHRA and CDR2 as YSYEKL. The CDR3 sequence is 17 residues long.

The source is a woman between 25 and 40 years old in good health and CMV-seronegative. This sequence joins TRBV4-1 and TRBJ2-1; 10 positions agree with TRBD2. The sample was PBMCs. The CDR3 DNA follows: TGCGCCAGCAGCCAAGATGTACTAGCGGGAACCTACAATGAGCAGTTCTTC. The encoded protein is CASSQDVLAGTYNEQFF.